This TCR beta chain was captured by sequencing in a study of blood T cell repertoires in COVID-19. Study overall: PBMCs, B-cell-depleted T cells, or T cells were the source of the cDNA or gDNA that made up the material.

How the authors handled the data: Reference gene primer amplification in the assay estimated nucleated cell counts. Assay used: immunoSEQ multiplex PCR; TCRdb lists only in-frame clones, some missing. The DNA was the basis for D and trimming; V, J and clone size are from that table. The table shows fewer than 450,000 clones, with roughly 90% occurring only once. The CDR3 length is 15 residues. V gave up 0 bases and J gave up 6 bases; unmatched junction bases: 2. The germline CDR1 and CDR2 sequences are SGHDT and YYEEEE. The TCR was taken from a woman in her 30s who had recovered from COVID-19. The chain employs TRBV5-6 and TRBJ2-1; 11 bases align to TRBD2. Material: PBMCs or T cells enriched from blood (not recorded which). CDR3: CASSLASGGPNEQFF. As DNA, the CDR3 is TGTGCCAGCAGCTTGGCTAGCGGGGGGCCCAATGAGCAGTTCTTC.